This is a list of T cell receptor beta chains from one sample in a study of shared clonotypes between healthy human individuals. This table comes from immunoSEQ multiplex PCR, and its TCRdb copy is limited to in-frame clones, with some not included. The sample lists millions of clones; about 95% were seen once. Sequencing used naive CD8+ T cells sorted from blood. The receptors come from a man aged 18-30 years in good health. The CDR3 runs from the conserved cysteine through the conserved F or W. A D gene is named only where the DNA matches it firmly. Size is omitted from some rows. Given values are once, few, many or a class for expanded clones.

cdr3_aa cdr3_nt d_call cdr3_length clone_size j_call v_call
CASSQDQNWVTDTQYF TGCGCCAGCAGCCAAGATCAAAACTGGGTCACAGATACGCAGTATTTT NA 16 NA TRBJ2-3 TRBV4-3
CASSDNLQVANTGELFF TGTGCCAGCAGCGACAATCTACAGGTCGCGAACACCGGGGAGCTGTTTTTT NA 17 once TRBJ2-2 TRBV9
CASSLSGGAYEQYF TGCGCCAGCAGCTTGAGTGGGGGGGCTTACGAGCAGTACTTC NA 14 NA TRBJ2-7 TRBV5-1
CASSQTQGATGNTIYF TGCGCCAGCAGCCAAACCCAGGGGGCCACTGGAAACACCATATATTTT TRBD1 16 NA TRBJ1-3 TRBV4-1
CASSHGTSGLGTQYF TGTGCCAGCAGTCACGGGACTAGCGGGTTGGGGACCCAGTACTTC TRBD2 15 once TRBJ2-5 TRBV27
CASSPLASGGDTQYF TGTGCCAGCAGCCCCCTGGCTAGCGGGGGAGATACGCAGTATTTT TRBD2 15 NA TRBJ2-3 TRBV7-8
CASTFKRGNNYGYTF TGTGCCAGCACTTTTAAACGGGGGAATAACTATGGCTACACCTTC NA 15 once TRBJ1-2 TRBV6-6
CASQGLNTEAFF TGTGCCAGCCAGGGGTTGAACACTGAAGCTTTCTTT NA 12 NA TRBJ1-1 TRBV7-9
CASSLGQASTDTQYF TGTGCCAGCAGTTTAGGACAGGCTAGCACAGATACGCAGTATTTT TRBD1 15 NA TRBJ2-3 TRBV27
CAWSVGAEQFF TGTGCCTGGAGTGTAGGAGCGGAGCAGTTCTTC NA 11 NA TRBJ2-1 TRBV30
CASSIREWDSPLHF TGTGCCAGTAGTATACGGGAATGGGATTCACCCCTCCACTTT NA 14 NA TRBJ1-6 TRBV19
CASRGGESNQPQHF TGTGCCAGCAGGGGGGGAGAGAGCAATCAGCCCCAGCATTTT NA 14 NA TRBJ1-5 TRBV2
CASSPQTGLKETQYF TGTGCCAGCAGCCCACAGACAGGGCTTAAGGAGACCCAGTACTTC TRBD1 15 NA TRBJ2-5 TRBV7-8
CASSFRQGYNEQFF TGTGCCAGCAGCTTTCGGCAGGGTTACAATGAGCAGTTCTTC NA 14 NA TRBJ2-1 TRBV13
CANTSLWGFQSYEQYF TGTGCCAACACCTCGCTGTGGGGCTTTCAGTCCTACGAGCAGTACTTC NA 16 NA TRBJ2-7 TRBV25-1
CASSPGPGAGSSYEQYF TGTGCCAGCAGTCCAGGACCAGGGGCGGGCTCCTCCTACGAGCAGTACTTC NA 17 NA TRBJ2-7 TRBV27
CASSLTSGLGETQYF TGTGCCAGCAGTTTGACTAGCGGCCTCGGCGAGACCCAGTACTTC TRBD2 15 NA TRBJ2-5 TRBV27
CASSLAGAVTEAFF TGTGCCAGCAGTTTAGCAGGGGCGGTCACTGAAGCTTTCTTT NA 14 NA TRBJ1-1 TRBV27
CASSDTGAGGNTIYF TGTGCCAGCAGTGATACAGGGGCCGGTGGAAACACCATATATTTT TRBD1 15 NA TRBJ1-3 TRBV2
CASSLRTVYQETQYF TGTGCCAGCAGTCTCCGGACAGTTTACCAAGAGACCCAGTACTTC NA 15 NA TRBJ2-5 TRBV28
CASSGTQETQYF TGTGCCAGCAGTGGGACCCAAGAGACCCAGTACTTC NA 12 NA TRBJ2-5 TRBV6-1
CASSIVGYQETQYF TGTGCCAGTAGTATCGTGGGGTACCAAGAGACCCAGTACTTC NA 14 NA TRBJ2-5 TRBV19
CASSPVAGGTTDTQYF TGTGCCAGCAGTCCCGTAGCGGGAGGGACCACAGATACGCAGTATTTT TRBD2 16 NA TRBJ2-3 TRBV27
CSADDGGGGYTF TGCAGCGCGGACGACGGGGGTGGAGGCTACACCTTC NA 12 NA TRBJ1-2 TRBV29-1
CASSPWTGDGYTF TGTGCCAGCAGCCCTTGGACAGGAGATGGCTACACCTTC TRBD1 13 NA TRBJ1-2 TRBV9
CASSPREGPYNEQFF TGCGCCAGCAGCCCGCGGGAGGGCCCCTACAATGAGCAGTTCTTC TRBD2 15 NA TRBJ2-1 TRBV5-1
CASSLESWGSAGELFF TGTGCCAGCAGCTTGGAAAGTTGGGGGAGCGCCGGGGAGCTGTTTTTT NA 16 NA TRBJ2-2 TRBV5-6
CASNPAGTSGLGYEQYF TGTGCCAGCAACCCGGCTGGGACTAGCGGGTTGGGATACGAGCAGTACTTC TRBD2 17 NA TRBJ2-7 TRBV5-6
CASSQTTYEQYF TGTGCCAGCAGCCAGACTACCTACGAGCAGTACTTC NA 12 NA TRBJ2-7 TRBV11-2
CASSFEVAYEQYF TGTGCCAGCAGTTTCGAGGTAGCCTACGAGCAGTACTTC NA 13 NA TRBJ2-7 TRBV6-5
CASSFFISEVFSYEQYF TGTGCCAGCAGCTTCTTTATTAGTGAGGTATTCTCCTACGAGCAGTACTTC NA 17 NA TRBJ2-7 TRBV11-2
CASSLDGGTNVLTF TGTGCCAGCAGCTTAGATGGAGGAACCAACGTCCTGACTTTC NA 14 NA TRBJ2-6 TRBV7-8
CASSYGNSYEQYF TGTGCCAGCAGCTACGGGAACTCCTACGAGCAGTACTTC NA 13 NA TRBJ2-7 TRBV7-2
CASSLSSYEQYF TGTGCCAGCAGCCTCAGCTCCTACGAGCAGTACTTC NA 12 NA TRBJ2-7 TRBV13
CASSSGQGNEKLFF TGTGCCAGCAGCTCCGGACAGGGTAATGAAAAACTGTTTTTT TRBD1 14 NA TRBJ1-4 TRBV9
CASSPRGDTQYF TGTGCCAGCAGCCCCCGAGGGGATACGCAGTATTTT NA 12 NA TRBJ2-3 TRBV7-9
CASSPLAETGELFF TGTGCCAGCAGCCCACTAGCGGAGACCGGGGAGCTGTTTTTT TRBD2 14 NA TRBJ2-2 TRBV6-5
CASNPGFGTGVIYEQYF TGTGCCAGCAACCCGGGTTTCGGGACAGGGGTGATCTACGAGCAGTACTTC TRBD1 17 NA TRBJ2-7 TRBV2
CASSLFPNHEQYF TGTGCCAGCAGTTTATTTCCCAACCACGAGCAGTACTTC NA 13 NA TRBJ2-7 TRBV27
CASSPGLLNGELFF TGCGCCAGCAGCCCGGGACTTCTGAACGGGGAGCTGTTTTTT NA 14 NA TRBJ2-2 TRBV4-3
CASSGETLSYEQYF TGTGCCAGCAGCGGAGAGACACTTTCCTACGAGCAGTACTTC NA 14 NA TRBJ2-7 TRBV7-8
CASRPWRVRETQYF TGCGCCAGCAGGCCCTGGCGAGTGAGGGAGACCCAGTACTTC NA 14 once TRBJ2-5 TRBV5-1
CASTQRGGTEAFF TGTGCCAGCACCCAAAGGGGGGGCACTGAAGCTTTCTTT NA 13 NA TRBJ1-1 TRBV28
CSVEDGVYNEQFF TGCAGCGTTGAAGATGGGGTGTACAATGAGCAGTTCTTC NA 13 NA TRBJ2-1 TRBV29-1
CAISEEEYGYTF TGTGCCATCAGTGAGGAGGAGTATGGCTACACCTTC NA 12 few TRBJ1-2 TRBV10-3
CASSYSPSHSYEQYF TGTGCCAGCAGTTACTCCCCATCCCATTCCTACGAGCAGTACTTC NA 15 NA TRBJ2-7 TRBV6-5
CASSFGALADVSNEQFF TGTGCCAGCAGCTTTGGAGCCCTAGCGGACGTATCCAATGAGCAGTTCTTC TRBD2 17 NA TRBJ2-1 TRBV11-2
CASSFRETQYF TGTGCCAGCAGCTTTAGGGAGACCCAGTACTTC NA 11 NA TRBJ2-5 TRBV7-9
CASSFHMELRNTIYF TGTGCCAGCAGCTTTCACATGGAATTGAGAAACACCATATATTTT NA 15 NA TRBJ1-3 TRBV13
CASSLAGTGADTQYF TGTGCCAGCAGCCTAGCGGGAACGGGAGCAGATACGCAGTATTTT TRBD2 15 NA TRBJ2-3 TRBV9
CASSLGNFEYEQYF TGTGCCAGCAGCCTAGGGAATTTTGAGTACGAGCAGTACTTC NA 14 NA TRBJ2-7 TRBV7-6
CSVLTSGGQSSYNEQFF TGCAGCGTTCTGACTAGCGGGGGGCAAAGCTCCTACAATGAGCAGTTCTTC TRBD2 17 NA TRBJ2-1 TRBV29-1